This T cell receptor beta chain comes out of a study of T cell changes during pregnancy in multiple sclerosis. The CDR3 covers 16 residues. V lost 4 bases and J 2 bases, leaving 16 bases between the germline ends. The germline V gene has CDR1 SGDLS and CDR2 YYNGEE. TCRdb's copy holds only in-frame clones and misses some; the assay was immunoSEQ multiplex PCR. The sample records some 85,000 clones, 90% to 95% being singletons. This TCR was sampled from a female donor with multiple sclerosis, enrolled in a pregnancy study. This chain links TRBV9 with TRBJ2-1; D is possibly TRBD1 (7 bases). The sequencing here drew on peripheral blood, taken in the second trimester of pregnancy. CDR3 amino acids: CASSRGGGTAYNEQFF. The DNA of the CDR3 is TGTGCCAGCAGCCGTGGAGGAGGGACAGCCTACAATGAGCAGTTCTTC.